Below, one TCR beta chain is given with its context. No conserved phenylalanine or tryptophan ends this CDR3, so it is likely a read error. No DNA is shown, since the ends of the CDR3 on it are uncertain; the CDR3 is the one TCRdb lists. The sample belongs to a study of tumor-infiltrating lymphocytes in primary liver carcinoma. As for the study in general: Measuring roughly 4.2 to 11 cm across, the tumors were staged as T1-T3 N0M0.

In addition to blood RNA drawn from unsorted whole blood, germline DNA was extracted. Germline V gene data show CDR1 as SGHAT and CDR2 as FQNNGV. With termini counted, the CDR3 has 17 amino acids. Synthesis of TCR beta cDNA was carried out from about 500 ng total RNA with a constant-region primer. Employing slightly modified ARM-PCR, three nested multiplex PCR rounds were run, and these gave rise to the TCR beta libraries. TRBV1-TRBV30 forward primers paired with a C-beta reverse primer drove the first two PCR rounds, about 11 cycles each. In TCRdb, the multiplex PCR reads were re-called with MiXCR into one record per CDR3 protein. The table records 310,000 or so distinct CDR3 sequences, about 61% of them present only once.

The material sequenced was peripheral blood. This sequence originates from a man aged 40-55 years with primary liver carcinoma and hepatitis B virus infection. This chain links TRBV11-2 with TRBJ2-1; the D call in the table, TRBD2, was not verified against the DNA. The CDR3 here is CASSSNRGLAGVGERFS.